The 31 T cell receptor beta chains below all came from one sample that was sequenced in a study of T cells in Graves' hyperthyroidism and ophthalmopathy. Authors of the study amplified TCR beta CDR3 regions from RNA transcripts. An initial round of RT-PCR targeting the TCR CDR3 relied on the HTBI primer set. From the multiplex PCR reads, TCRdb called clonotypes with MiXCR, one entry per CDR3 protein. The sample consists of about 400,000 distinct CDR3 sequences, roughly 14% of them appearing once. Sequenced input: blood. These receptors all come from a young man with Graves' ophthalmopathy.

Many counts were recorded for this clonotype. The chain employs TRBV12-3 or TRBV12-4 and TRBJ2-1; the D is unclear. This CDR3 has 12 residues. The V end was cut by 3 bases, the J end by 6 bases, with 6 bases between. The CDR3 region is CASSFRANEQFF. CDR3 sequence (DNA): TGTGCCAGCAGTTTTCGGGCCAATGAGCAGTTCTTC.

This clonotype was counted many times. As DNA, the CDR3 is TGTGCCAGCAAAAAGGACAGGGCCCCGTATGACGTTATGAACACTGAAGCTTTCTTT. Its protein is CASKKDRAPYDVMNTEAFF. This chain links TRBV12-3 or TRBV12-4 with TRBJ1-1, with 8 bases identical to TRBD1. V lost 7 bases, J lost 0 bases, and 19 bases stayed unmatched. The length of the CDR3 is 19 residues.

The J gene is TRBJ2-7, the V gene TRBV7-9; TRBD1 aligns across 11 bases. The CDR3 has 15 amino acids. CDR1 and CDR2 (germline): SEHNR, FQNEAQ (reference sequence). With 4 bases clipped from V and 3 bases from J, the junction kept 5 bases outside the gene matches. The CDR3 region is CASSSGTGGFYEQYF. CDR3 DNA: TGTGCCAGCAGCTCTGGGACAGGGGGATTCTACGAGCAGTACTTC.

Many counts were recorded for this clonotype. The rearrangement joins TRBV9 to TRBJ2-2; D perhaps matches TRBD2 (5 bases). CDR1 and CDR2 from the germline V gene are SGDLS and YYNGEE. Trimming pared 7 bases from V and 4 bases from J, leaving 14 bases between. The CDR3 consists of 14 residues. The CDR3 sequence is CASEVGAGTGELFF. The CDR3 DNA reads as TGTGCCAGCGAGGTGGGAGCCGGCACCGGGGAGCTGTTTTTT. Together with reference TRBV9 and TRBJ2-2, the CDR3 gives the full variable domain: DSGVTQTPKHLITATGQRVTLRCSPRSGDLSVYWYQQSLDQGLQFLIQYYNGEERAKGNILERFSAQQFPDLHSELNLSSLELGDSALYFCASEVGAGTGELFFGEGSRLTVL.

This clonotype was counted at least ten times. This chain uses TRBV6-2 or TRBV6-3 with TRBJ1-5; the D is unclear. V lost 5 bases to trimming and J lost 6 bases, with 14 bases between them. The CDR3 consists of 14 residues. Germline-derived CDR1 and CDR2 are MNHEY and SVGEGT. The CDR3 sequence: CASSLRTRGQPQHF. The CDR3 DNA reads TGTGCCAGCAGTCTTCGCACGCGGGGTCAGCCCCAGCATTTT.

This clonotype has at least ten counts. This sequence joins TRBV12-3 or TRBV12-4 and TRBJ2-5, with D perhaps assigned TRBD1 or TRBD2 (5 bases each). This CDR3 contains 13 residues. With 5 bases removed from V and 12 bases from J, the gap between germline ends came to 19 bases. The CDR3 here is CASSLGDGLSKYF. The CDR3 region has the DNA TGTGCCAGCAGTCTGGGGGACGGCCTATCGAAGTACTTC.

V gene TRBV5-6 combines with J gene TRBJ2-7, with 9 bases lining up with TRBD1. Germline assignment: CDR1 SGHDT and CDR2 YYEEEE. V lost 0 bases and J lost 5; bases outside the gene matches: 6. The CDR3 spans 15 residues. The CDR3 here is CASSLVGTGLHEQYF. The CDR3 coding sequence is TGTGCCAGCAGCTTGGTCGGGACAGGGCTCCACGAGCAGTACTTC.

This clonotype has more than one count but fewer than ten. J is TRBJ1-3 and V is TRBV20-1; D is ambiguous. Germline lookup yields CDR1 DFQATT and CDR2 SNEGSKA (reference sequence). The CDR3 has 14 amino acids. Trimming cost V 0 bases and J 2 bases, with 8 bases left between them. Here the CDR3 DNA reads TGCAGTGCTAGAGATGGCAGGCCTGGAAACACCATATATTTT. It translates to CSARDGRPGNTIYF.

Notes on this clonotype: A single base separates this from a much larger clone, so it may be a read error. The chain employs TRBV6-1 and TRBJ2-3; D is undetermined. The CDR3 length is 14 residues. CDR1 MNHNS and CDR2 SASEGT come from the germline V gene. The CDR3 loop is CANSLTLGEDTQYF. CDR3 nucleotide sequence: TGTGCCAACAGTCTCACTTTGGGTGAAGATACGCAGTATTTT.

In its sample, this clonotype was seen many times. This sequence joins TRBV7-2 and TRBJ1-2; D is unresolved. CDR1 and CDR2 from the germline V gene are SGHTA and FQGNSA. This CDR3 region has 14 residues. Trimming stripped 2 bases from V and 1 base from J, with 8 bases between. The CDR3 loop reads CASSLLANNYGYTF. The DNA for the CDR3 is TGTGCCAGCAGCTTACTGGCTAATAACTATGGCTACACCTTC.

This clonotype was counted ten times or more. J is TRBJ2-1 and V is TRBV7-9; D is possibly TRBD1 (6 bases). The CDR3 is 17 residues long. Trimming removed 2 bases from V and 2 bases from J, with 16 bases in between. CDR1 and CDR2 (germline): SEHNR, FQNEAQ (reference sequence). Written as DNA, the CDR3 is TGTGCCAGCAGCTTAAAATTCAGGGGTGCCGCCTACAATGAGCAGTTCTTC. Residues: CASSLKFRGAAYNEQFF.

In DNA, the CDR3 is TGTGCCAGCAGTGTATTTGCGGGGCTGACAGGGCCGGTGGAGCTGTTTTTT. As protein: CASSVFAGLTGPVELFF. The chain links TRBV2 to TRBJ2-2; D might be TRBD1 (7 bases). This CDR3 comprises 17 residues. V lost 4 bases and J 10 bases, leaving 25 bases between the germline ends. Germline V gene lookup returns CDR1 SNHLY and CDR2 FYNNEI.

This clonotype was recorded at least ten times. The rearrangement links TRBV20-1 to TRBJ2-3; 9 bases align to TRBD1. Trimming removed 6 bases from V and 4 bases from J; junction bases left unmatched: 5. CDR3 size: 13 residues. Per germline, CDR1 DFQATT and CDR2 SNEGSKA (reference sequence). The DNA of the CDR3 is TGCAGTGCCCCGACAGGGGGTCCAGATACGCAGTATTTT. As protein: CSAPTGGPDTQYF.

This clonotype was seen ten or more times. V gene TRBV6-1 combines with J gene TRBJ1-2; no clear D. This CDR3 has 15 amino acids. Trimming removed 6 bases from V and 2 bases from J, with 16 bases in between. In germline, CDR1 is MNHNS, CDR2 SASEGT. Here the CDR3 reads CASSPDVSPNYGYTF. The CDR3 DNA reads TGTGCCAGCAGCCCGGATGTTTCCCCAAACTATGGCTACACCTTC.

This clonotype was found many times. The V and J genes are TRBV3-1 and TRBJ2-1, with D perhaps matching TRBD2 (6 bases). V was shortened by 4 bases and J by 4 bases, with 11 bases between the two germline ends. The CDR3 is made up of 14 amino acids. Germline V CDR1 and CDR2: LGHDT, YNNKEL (reference sequence). The CDR3 coding sequence is TGTGCCAGCAGCCTAAGGGGAGGATACAATGAGCAGTTCTTC. Protein sequence: CASSLRGGYNEQFF.

This clonotype has ten or more counts. This chain links TRBV6-1 with TRBJ2-7, with 13 bases fitting TRBD2. V trimming: 6 bases; J trimming: 4 bases; junction bases outside the gene matches: 6. The V gene's germline CDR1 is MNHNS and CDR2 SASEGT. This CDR3 contains 15 residues. The CDR3 region is CASSPLLAGGYEQYF. CDR3 DNA: TGTGCCAGCAGCCCGTTACTAGCGGGGGGGTACGAGCAGTACTTC.

This clonotype was counted many times. The rearrangement joins TRBV2 to TRBJ2-1; weak D call: TRBD1 (5 bases). The CDR3 loop spans 12 amino acids. CDR1 and CDR2 (germline): SNHLY, FYNNEI. Trimming removed 1 base from V and 15 bases from J, with 13 bases in between. The CDR3 nucleotides are TGTGCCAGCAGTGAAGGCGACAGTACAGGGTTCTTC. It encodes CASSEGDSTGFF. Together with reference TRBV2 and TRBJ2-1, the CDR3 gives the full variable domain: EPEVTQTPSHQVTQMGQEVILRCVPISNHLYFYWYRQILGQKVEFLVSFYNNEISEKSEIFDDQFSVERPDGSNFTLKIRSTKLEDSAMYFCASSEGDSTGFFGPGTRLTVL.

The sample holds many counts of this clonotype. J is TRBJ2-7 and V is TRBV7-9, with D perhaps matching TRBD2 (6 bases). The ends were cut back, 5 bases at V and 5 bases at J, with 19 bases in the middle. There are 15 residues in the CDR3. Germline CDR1 and CDR2: SEHNR and FQNEAQ (reference sequence). In DNA form, the CDR3 reads TGTGCCAGCAGCAAAACTAGCACCCTTATCCACGAGCAGTACTTC. Residues: CASSKTSTLIHEQYF. Drawing the rest from reference TRBV7-9 and TRBJ2-7, the complete variable domain is DTGVSQNPRHKITKRGQNVTFRCDPISEHNRLYWYRQTLGQGPEFLTYFQNEAQLEKSRLLSDRFSAERPKGSFSTLEIQRTEQGDSAMYLCASSKTSTLIHEQYFGPGTRLTVT.

The J gene is TRBJ2-7, the V gene TRBV5-6; D is uncertain. The CDR3 has 14 residues. Deletions cut 0 bases from V and 7 bases from J, with 14 bases between. Per the germline V gene, CDR1 is SGHDT and CDR2 is YYEEEE. The CDR3 DNA is TGTGCCAGCAGCTTGGGCGGTCTTGGATGGGAGCAGTACTTC. Its translation: CASSLGGLGWEQYF.

V and J are TRBV19 and TRBJ1-5, with TRBD1 identical over 10 bases. The CDR3 is made up of 15 amino acids. Unmatched junction bases numbered 7, after V lost 5 bases and J lost 6 bases. Germline V gives CDR1 LNHDA, CDR2 SQIVND (reference sequence). In DNA form, the CDR3 reads TGTGCCAGTAGTCCCCGGGACAGGGGTTCTCAGCCCCAGCATTTT. It codes for CASSPRDRGSQPQHF.

This clonotype has at least ten counts. The chain combines TRBV9 with TRBJ1-1, with D maybe TRBD1 (6 bases). Trimming took off 3 bases at V and 0 bases at J, with 9 bases between the two ends. Germline V gene data show CDR1 as SGDLS and CDR2 as YYNGEE. The CDR3 loop spans 14 amino acids. The CDR3 sequence: CASSDRQVNTEAFF. The CDR3, as DNA: TGTGCCAGCAGCGACAGACAGGTGAACACTGAAGCTTTCTTT.

This clonotype came up many times. This chain joins TRBV5-1 and TRBJ1-1; D is ambiguous. CDR3 length equals 13 residues. V was clipped by 2 bases and J by 7 bases, with 12 bases between them. Germline V lookup: CDR1 SGHRS, CDR2 YFSETQ. This CDR3 is CASSFRRASEAFF. Written as DNA, the CDR3 is TGCGCCAGCAGCTTCAGACGCGCCAGTGAAGCTTTCTTT.

The table lists this clonotype with many counts. V is TRBV5-6 and J is TRBJ2-7; the D gene is possibly TRBD1 (5 bases). V was shortened by 4 bases and J by 4 bases, with 15 bases between the two germline ends. This CDR3 spans 14 amino acids. From germline, CDR1 is SGHDT and CDR2 YYEEEE. CDR3 loop: CASSRTPPGYEQYF. CDR3 nucleotides: TGTGCCAGCAGCCGTACCCCCCCAGGGTACGAGCAGTACTTC.

This clonotype was seen ten or more times. The gene calls are TRBV5-1 and TRBJ2-1; D may be TRBD2 (5 bases). Germline-derived CDR1 and CDR2 are SGHRS and YFSETQ. V was shortened by 8 bases and J by 2 bases, with 14 bases between the two germline ends. The CDR3 totals 14 residues. CDR3 sequence (DNA): TGCGCCAGTGGCGAGCGGATACCCTACAATGAGCAGTTCTTC. It specifies CASGERIPYNEQFF.

This clonotype was detected many times. V and J are TRBV2 and TRBJ2-5; TRBD1 matches at 7 bases. V trimming: 5 bases; J trimming: 4 bases; junction bases outside the gene matches: 7. The CDR3 runs 14 residues. Germline CDR1 is SNHLY and CDR2 is FYNNEI. The CDR3 region is CASSSTGVVETQYF. The CDR3 coding sequence is TGTGCCAGCAGTTCTACAGGGGTTGTAGAGACCCAGTACTTC.

This clonotype has a count of ten or more. The rearrangement uses TRBV11-2 and TRBJ2-1, with 7 positions matching TRBD1. Germline values: CDR1 SGHAT, CDR2 FQNNGV. The ends lost 4 bases at V and 5 bases at J; junction bases unmatched: 8. There are 15 residues in the CDR3. The CDR3, as DNA: TGTGCCAGCAGCTATTCGACAGGGACGAACAATGAGCAGTTCTTC. This codes for CASSYSTGTNNEQFF.

This clonotype came up many times. This sequence joins TRBV7-3 and TRBJ2-1; TRBD2 agrees at 11 bases. Germline-derived CDR1 and CDR2 are SGHTA and FQGTGA. Germline trimming cut 3 bases from V and 9 bases from J; bases unmatched to any gene: 4. This CDR3 spans 14 amino acids. Written as DNA, the CDR3 is TGTGCCAGCAGCTTGCTAGCGGGAGGAGGTGAGCAGTTCTTC. It specifies CASSLLAGGGEQFF.

This clonotype has ten or more counts. The chain uses TRBV11-2 and TRBJ2-3; no reliable D call. This CDR3 has 13 residues. From germline, CDR1 is SGHAT and CDR2 FQNNGV. V was pared by 4 bases and J by 4 bases, with 9 bases between. Here the CDR3 reads CASSSLLADTQYF. Written as DNA, the CDR3 is TGTGCCAGCAGCTCCTTGTTAGCAGATACGCAGTATTTT.

Ten or more counts support this clonotype. The CDR3 DNA follows: TGTGCCAGCAGCCTCACCAACGCCGGGGGTGATGGTGGCTACACCTTC. This gives the protein CASSLTNAGGDGGYTF. The chain links TRBV9 to TRBJ1-2, with D perhaps matching TRBD1 (5 bases). Trimming stripped 4 bases from V and 7 bases from J, with 23 bases between. Germline V gene lookup returns CDR1 SGDLS and CDR2 YYNGEE. The CDR3 covers 16 residues.

The chain carries TRBV19 and TRBJ2-5; D is ambiguous. This CDR3 is 13 amino acids long. V shed 4 bases and J shed 0 bases, with 6 bases lying between them. Per germline, CDR1 LNHDA and CDR2 SQIVND (reference sequence). CDR3 in DNA: TGTGCCAGTAGTAGGGCTTACCAAGAGACCCAGTACTTC. Its translation: CASSRAYQETQYF.

The chain recombines TRBV7-9 with TRBJ2-1, with 11 bases lining up with TRBD2. The germline V gene has CDR1 SEHNR and CDR2 FQNEAQ (reference sequence). The CDR3 length is 14 residues. After removal of 7 bases from V and 7 bases from J, the junction contained 6 bases not matched to a gene. Written as DNA, the CDR3 is TGTGCCAGCATTAGCGGGGGGGCCGGGAATGAGCAGTTCTTC. Protein product: CASISGGAGNEQFF.